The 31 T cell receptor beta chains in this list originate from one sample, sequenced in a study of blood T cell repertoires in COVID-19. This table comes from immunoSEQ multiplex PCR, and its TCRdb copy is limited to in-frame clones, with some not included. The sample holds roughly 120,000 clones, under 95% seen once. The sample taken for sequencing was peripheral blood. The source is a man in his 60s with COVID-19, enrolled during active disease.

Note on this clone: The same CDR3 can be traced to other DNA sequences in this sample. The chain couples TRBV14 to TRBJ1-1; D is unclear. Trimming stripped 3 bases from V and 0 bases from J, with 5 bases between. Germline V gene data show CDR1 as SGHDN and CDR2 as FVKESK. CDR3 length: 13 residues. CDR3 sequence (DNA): TGTGCCAGCAGCCAGGGAGTGAACACTGAAGCTTTCTTT. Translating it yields CASSQGVNTEAFF.

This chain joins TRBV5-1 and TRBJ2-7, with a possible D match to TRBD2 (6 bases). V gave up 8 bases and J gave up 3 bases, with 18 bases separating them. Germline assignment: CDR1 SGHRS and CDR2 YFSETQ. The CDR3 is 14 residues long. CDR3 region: CARITGTSFYEQYF. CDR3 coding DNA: TGCGCCAGAATTACCGGGACTTCTTTCTACGAGCAGTACTTC.

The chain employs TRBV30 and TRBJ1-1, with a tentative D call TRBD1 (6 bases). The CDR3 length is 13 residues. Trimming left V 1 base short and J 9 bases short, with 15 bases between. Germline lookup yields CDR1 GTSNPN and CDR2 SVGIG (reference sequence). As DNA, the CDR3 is TGTGCCTGGAGTGGAAACGACAGGAGTCAAGCTTTCTTT. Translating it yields CAWSGNDRSQAFF.

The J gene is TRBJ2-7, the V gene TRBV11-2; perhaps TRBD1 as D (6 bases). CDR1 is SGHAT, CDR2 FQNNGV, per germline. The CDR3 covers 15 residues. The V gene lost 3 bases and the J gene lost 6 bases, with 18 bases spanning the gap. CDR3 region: CASSFQGLEASEQYF. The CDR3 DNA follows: TGTGCCAGCAGCTTCCAGGGGTTGGAAGCTTCCGAGCAGTACTTC.

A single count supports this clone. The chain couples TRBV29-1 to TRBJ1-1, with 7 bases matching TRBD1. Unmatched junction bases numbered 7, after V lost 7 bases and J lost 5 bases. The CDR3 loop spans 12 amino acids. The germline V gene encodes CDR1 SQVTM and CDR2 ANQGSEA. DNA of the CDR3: TGCAGCGGCCGGGACAGTGATACTGAAGCTTTCTTT. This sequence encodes CSGRDSDTEAFF.

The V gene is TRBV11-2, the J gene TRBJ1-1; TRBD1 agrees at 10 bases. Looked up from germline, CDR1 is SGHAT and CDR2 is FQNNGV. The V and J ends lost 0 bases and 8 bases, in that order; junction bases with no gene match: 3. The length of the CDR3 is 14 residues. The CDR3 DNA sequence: TGTGCCAGCAGCTTAGACCCGACAGGGGGCGAAGCTTTCTTT. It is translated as CASSLDPTGGEAFF. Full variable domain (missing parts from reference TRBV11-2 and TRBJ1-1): EAGVAQSPRYKIIEKRQSVAFWCNPISGHATLYWYQQILGQGPKLLIQFQNNGVVDDSQLPKDRFSAERLKGVDSTLKIQPAKLEDSAVYLCASSLDPTGGEAFFGQGTRLTVV.

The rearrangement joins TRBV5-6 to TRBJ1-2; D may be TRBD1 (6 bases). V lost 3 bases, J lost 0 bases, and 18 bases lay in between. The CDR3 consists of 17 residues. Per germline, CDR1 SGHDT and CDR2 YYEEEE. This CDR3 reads CASSSLVNRAANYGYTF. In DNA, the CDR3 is TGTGCCAGCAGCTCCCTGGTAAACAGGGCTGCTAACTATGGCTACACCTTC.

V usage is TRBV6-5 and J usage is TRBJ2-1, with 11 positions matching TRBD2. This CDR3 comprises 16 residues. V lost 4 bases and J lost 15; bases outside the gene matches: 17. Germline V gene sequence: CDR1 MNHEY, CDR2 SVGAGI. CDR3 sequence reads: CASSSGTSGHLWRRFF. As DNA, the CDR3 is TGTGCCAGCAGTTCTGGGACTAGCGGACACCTCTGGCGGCGGTTCTTC.

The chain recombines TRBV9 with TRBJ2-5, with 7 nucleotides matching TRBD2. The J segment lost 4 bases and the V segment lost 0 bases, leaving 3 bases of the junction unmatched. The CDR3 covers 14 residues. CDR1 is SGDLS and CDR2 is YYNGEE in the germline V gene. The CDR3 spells CASSVAAGVETQYF. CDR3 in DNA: TGTGCCAGCAGCGTAGCTGCGGGAGTAGAGACCCAGTACTTC.

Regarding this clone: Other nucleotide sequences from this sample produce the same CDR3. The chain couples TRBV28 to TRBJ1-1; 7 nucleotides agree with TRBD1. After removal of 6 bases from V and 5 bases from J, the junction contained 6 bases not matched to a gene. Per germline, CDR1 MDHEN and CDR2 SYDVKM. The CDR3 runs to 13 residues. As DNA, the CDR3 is TGTGCCAGCAGCTCAGGGGGTGGGACTGAAGCTTTCTTT. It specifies CASSSGGGTEAFF. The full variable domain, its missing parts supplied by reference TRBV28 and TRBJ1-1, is DVKVTQSSRYLVKRTGEKVFLECVQDMDHENMFWYRQDPGLGLRLIYFSYDVKMKEKGDIPEGYSVSREKKERFSLILESASTNQTSMYLCASSSGGGTEAFFGQGTRLTVV.

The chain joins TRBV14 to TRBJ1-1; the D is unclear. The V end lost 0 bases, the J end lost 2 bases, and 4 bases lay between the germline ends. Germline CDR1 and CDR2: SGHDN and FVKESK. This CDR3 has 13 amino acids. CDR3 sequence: CASSQDSNTEAFF. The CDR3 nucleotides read TGTGCCAGCAGCCAAGACAGTAACACTGAAGCTTTCTTT.

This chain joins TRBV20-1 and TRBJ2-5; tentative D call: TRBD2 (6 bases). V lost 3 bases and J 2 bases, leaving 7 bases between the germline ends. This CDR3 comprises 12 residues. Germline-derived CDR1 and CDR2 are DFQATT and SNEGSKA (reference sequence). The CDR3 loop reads CSASREQETQYF. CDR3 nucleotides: TGCAGTGCTAGTCGGGAGCAAGAGACCCAGTACTTC.

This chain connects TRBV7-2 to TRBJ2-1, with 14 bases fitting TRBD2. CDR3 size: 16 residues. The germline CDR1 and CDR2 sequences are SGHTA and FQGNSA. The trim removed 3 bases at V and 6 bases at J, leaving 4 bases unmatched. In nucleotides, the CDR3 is TGTGCCAGCAGCTTCCAGGGACTAGCGGGAGCCAATGAGCAGTTCTTC. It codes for CASSFQGLAGANEQFF.

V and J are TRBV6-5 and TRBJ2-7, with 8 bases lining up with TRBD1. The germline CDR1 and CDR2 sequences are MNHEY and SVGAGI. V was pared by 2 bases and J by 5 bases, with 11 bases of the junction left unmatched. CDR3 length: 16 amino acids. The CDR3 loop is CASSYNFQGAPNEQYF. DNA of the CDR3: TGTGCCAGCAGTTACAATTTCCAGGGGGCGCCGAACGAGCAGTACTTC.

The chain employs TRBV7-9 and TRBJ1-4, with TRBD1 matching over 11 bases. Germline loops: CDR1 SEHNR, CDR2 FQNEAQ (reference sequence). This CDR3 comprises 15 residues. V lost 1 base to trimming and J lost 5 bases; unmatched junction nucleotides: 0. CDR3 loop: CASSLGTGGNEKLFF. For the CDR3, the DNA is TGTGCCAGCAGCTTAGGGACAGGGGGCAATGAAAAACTGTTTTTT.

The CDR3 DNA follows: TGTGCCACCGGACAGGAGAACTATGGCTACACCTTC. It is translated as CATGQENYGYTF. The chain has TRBV28 and TRBJ1-2; 7 positions agree with TRBD1. This CDR3 contains 12 residues. The V segment lost 10 bases and the J segment 2 bases; nucleotides outside the gene matches: 4. Germline V gives CDR1 MDHEN, CDR2 SYDVKM.

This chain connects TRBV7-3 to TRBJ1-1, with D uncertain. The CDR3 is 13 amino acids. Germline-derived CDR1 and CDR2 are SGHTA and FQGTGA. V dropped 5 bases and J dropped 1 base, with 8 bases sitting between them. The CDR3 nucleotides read TGTGCCAGCAGCCCAACAGAGAACACTGAAGCTTTCTTT. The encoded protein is CASSPTENTEAFF.

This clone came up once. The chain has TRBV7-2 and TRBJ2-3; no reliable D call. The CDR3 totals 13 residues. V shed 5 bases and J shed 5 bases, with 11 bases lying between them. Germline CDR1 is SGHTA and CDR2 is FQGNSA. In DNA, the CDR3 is TGTGCCAGCAGCACCGGAGCTCGAGATACGCAGTATTTT. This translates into CASSTGARDTQYF.

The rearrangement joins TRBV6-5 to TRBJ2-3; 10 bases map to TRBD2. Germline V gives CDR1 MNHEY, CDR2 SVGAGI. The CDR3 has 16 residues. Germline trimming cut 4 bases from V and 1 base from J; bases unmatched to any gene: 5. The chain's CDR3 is CASSSVLAGRTDTQYF. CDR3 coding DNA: TGTGCCAGCAGTTCCGTACTAGCGGGGCGCACAGATACGCAGTATTTT.

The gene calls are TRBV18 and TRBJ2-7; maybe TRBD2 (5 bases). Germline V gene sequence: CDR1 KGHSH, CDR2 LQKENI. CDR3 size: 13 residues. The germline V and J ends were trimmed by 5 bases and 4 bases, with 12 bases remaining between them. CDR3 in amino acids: CASSTTPGYEQYF. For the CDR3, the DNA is TGTGCCAGCTCAACGACACCGGGATACGAGCAGTACTTC.

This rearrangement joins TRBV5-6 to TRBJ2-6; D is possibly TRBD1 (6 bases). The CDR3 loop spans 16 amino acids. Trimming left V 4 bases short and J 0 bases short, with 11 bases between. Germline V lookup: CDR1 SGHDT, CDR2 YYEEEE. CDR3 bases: TGTGCCAGCAGCATGACAGGAGGCTCTGGGGCCAACGTCCTGACTTTC. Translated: CASSMTGGSGANVLTF.

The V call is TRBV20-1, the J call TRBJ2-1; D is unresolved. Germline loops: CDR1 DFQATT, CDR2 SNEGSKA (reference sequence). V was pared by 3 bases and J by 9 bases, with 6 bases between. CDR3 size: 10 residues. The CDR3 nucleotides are TGCAGTGCTAGTGGCGGTGAGCAGTTCTTC. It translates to CSASGGEQFF.

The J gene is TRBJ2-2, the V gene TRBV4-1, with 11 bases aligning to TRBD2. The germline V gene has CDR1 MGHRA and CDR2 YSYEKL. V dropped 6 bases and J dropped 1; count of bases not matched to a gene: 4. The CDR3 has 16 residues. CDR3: CASSRGTSGNTGELFF. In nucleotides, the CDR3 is TGCGCCAGCAGTCGAGGGACTAGCGGGAACACCGGGGAGCTGTTTTTT.

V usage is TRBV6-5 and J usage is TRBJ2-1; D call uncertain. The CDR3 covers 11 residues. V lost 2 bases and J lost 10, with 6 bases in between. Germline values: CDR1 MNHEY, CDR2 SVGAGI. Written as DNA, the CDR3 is TGTGCCAGCAGTTACAGAGAGGAGCAGTTCTTC. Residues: CASSYREEQFF.

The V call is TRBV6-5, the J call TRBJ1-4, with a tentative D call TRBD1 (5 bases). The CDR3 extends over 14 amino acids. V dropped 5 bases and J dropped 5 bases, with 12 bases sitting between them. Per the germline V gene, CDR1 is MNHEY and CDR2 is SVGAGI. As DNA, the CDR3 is TGTGCCAGCAGTCGGAGGGGCAAGAATGAAAAACTGTTTTTT. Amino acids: CASSRRGKNEKLFF.

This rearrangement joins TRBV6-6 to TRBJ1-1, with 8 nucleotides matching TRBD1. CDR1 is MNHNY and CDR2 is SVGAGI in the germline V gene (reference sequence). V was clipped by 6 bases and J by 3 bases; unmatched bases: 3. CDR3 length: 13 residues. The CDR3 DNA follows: TGTGCCAGCAGAGGACAGGGTGACACTGAAGCTTTCTTT. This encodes CASRGQGDTEAFF.

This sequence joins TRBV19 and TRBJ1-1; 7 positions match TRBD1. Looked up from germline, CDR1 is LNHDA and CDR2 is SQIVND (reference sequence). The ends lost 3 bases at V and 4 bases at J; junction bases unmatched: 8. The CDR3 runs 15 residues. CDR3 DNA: TGTGCCAGTAGTATCAGGACAGGATCGGGCACTGAAGCTTTCTTT. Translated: CASSIRTGSGTEAFF.

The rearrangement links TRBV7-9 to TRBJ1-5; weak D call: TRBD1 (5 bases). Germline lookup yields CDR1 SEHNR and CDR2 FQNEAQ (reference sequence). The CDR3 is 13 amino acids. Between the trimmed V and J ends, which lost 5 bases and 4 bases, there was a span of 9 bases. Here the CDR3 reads CASSIAGNQPQHF. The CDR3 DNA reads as TGTGCCAGCAGCATCGCAGGGAATCAGCCCCAGCATTTT.

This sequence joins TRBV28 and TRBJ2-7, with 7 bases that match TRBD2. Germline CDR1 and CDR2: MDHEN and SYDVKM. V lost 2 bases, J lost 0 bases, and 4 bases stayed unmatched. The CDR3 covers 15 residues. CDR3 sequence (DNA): TGTGCCAGCAGTTTACTAGCGGACCTCTCCTACGAGCAGTACTTC. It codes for CASSLLADLSYEQYF.

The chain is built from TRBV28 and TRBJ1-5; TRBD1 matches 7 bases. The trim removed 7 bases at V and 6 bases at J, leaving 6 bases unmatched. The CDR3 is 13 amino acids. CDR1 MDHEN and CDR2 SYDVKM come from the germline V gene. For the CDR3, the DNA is TGTGCCAGCACCTCTGACAGGGTTCAGCCCCAGCATTTT. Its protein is CASTSDRVQPQHF.

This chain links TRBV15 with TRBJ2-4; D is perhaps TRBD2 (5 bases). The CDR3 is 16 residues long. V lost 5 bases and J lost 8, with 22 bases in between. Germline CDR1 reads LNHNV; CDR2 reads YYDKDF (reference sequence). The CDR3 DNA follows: TGTGCCACCAGCTCAGGACTCGGCGAGGAAGAGGACATTCAGTACTTC. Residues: CATSSGLGEEEDIQYF. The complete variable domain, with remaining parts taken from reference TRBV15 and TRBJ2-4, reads DAMVIQNPRYQVTQFGKPVTLSCSQTLNHNVMYWYQQKSSQAPKLLFHYYDKDFNNEADTPDNFQSRRPNTSFCFLDIRSPGLGDTAMYLCATSSGLGEEEDIQYFGAGTRLSVL.